Listed here are 2 T cell receptor beta chains from one sample, sequenced in a study of CD8 T cells in Susac syndrome. Reverse transcription of about 0.45 to 1 ug RNA was performed with random hexamers. TCRdb reprocessed the immunoSEQ multiplex PCR reads with MiXCR, giving one entry per CDR3 protein. The table lists about 130,000 distinct CDR3 sequences, approximately 90% of them singletons. Material for sequencing was CD8+ T cells from PBMCs. The receptor set was obtained from a human donor with multiple sclerosis.

This chain links TRBV15 with TRBJ1-1, with D perhaps TRBD1 (6 bases). The germline CDR1 and CDR2 sequences are LNHNV and YYDKDF (reference sequence). The CDR3 totals 18 residues. Deletions cut 1 base from V and 4 bases from J, with 22 bases between. The CDR3, as DNA: TGTGCCACCAGCAGAGGGATTGGTCAGGGGCCCAGGGGCACTGAAGCTTTCTTT. Protein: CATSRGIGQGPRGTEAFF.

This clonotype was counted a single time. The rearrangement uses TRBV13 and TRBJ2-6; D unresolved. Germline V CDR1 and CDR2: PRHDT, FYEKMQ (reference sequence). V dropped 4 bases and J dropped 4 bases, with 11 bases sitting between them. The CDR3 spans 15 residues. For the CDR3, the DNA is TGTGCCAGCAGCTCGACGTTCTCCGGGGCCAACGTCCTGACTTTC. It translates to CASSSTFSGANVLTF.